Presented here are 23 T cell receptor beta chains from one specimen sequenced in a study of blood T cells in healthy people across ages. Combining a sample-barcoded 5' primer with a J-beta primer mix, a second PCR ran for roughly 7 to 12 cycles. TCRdb used MiXCR to reprocess the 5' RACE reads, holding one entry per CDR3 protein. The repertoire holds 1.5 million to 2 million distinct CDR3 sequences, with roughly 50% as singletons. The sequenced material came from blood. These receptors all come from a woman aged 35 to 49 in good health.

This clonotype has more than one count but fewer than ten. V and J are TRBV4-1 and TRBJ2-5; TRBD1 agrees at 9 bases. Trimming at V came to 1 base and at J to 9 bases, leaving 12 bases not matched to a gene. This CDR3 has 16 amino acids. Germline CDR1 reads MGHRA; CDR2 reads YSYEKL. The CDR3 sequence is CASSQVTRTGETAQYF. CDR3 bases: TGCGCCAGCAGCCAAGTCACTCGGACAGGGGAGACGGCCCAGTACTTC.

This chain connects TRBV7-2 to TRBJ2-3; D ambiguous. Germline V gene sequence: CDR1 SGHTA, CDR2 FQGNSA. The CDR3 loop spans 13 amino acids. Trimming removed 5 bases at V and 5 bases at J, with 11 bases between. The CDR3 is CASSRRARDTQYF. As DNA, the CDR3 is TGTGCCAGCAGCCGACGGGCGAGAGATACGCAGTATTTT.

This clonotype has more than one count but fewer than ten. The chain combines TRBV28 with TRBJ1-1; the D gene is possibly TRBD1 (5 bases). This CDR3 has 15 residues. V was clipped by 3 bases and J by 0 bases, with 11 bases between them. CDR1 and CDR2 (germline): MDHEN, SYDVKM. CDR3 protein: CASSLDTTVNTEAFF. CDR3 sequence (DNA): TGTGCCAGCAGTTTGGATACGACAGTGAACACTGAAGCTTTCTTT.

The J gene is TRBJ1-5, the V gene TRBV10-3; perhaps TRBD1 as D (5 bases). Germline loops: CDR1 ENHRY, CDR2 SYGVKD. This CDR3 region has 16 residues. The V and J ends lost 3 bases and 4 bases respectively, with 16 bases between them. The CDR3 sequence: CAISEGGPGQNQPQHF. CDR3 in DNA: TGTGCCATCAGTGAAGGCGGACCAGGGCAAAATCAGCCCCAGCATTTT.

The chain combines TRBV5-1 with TRBJ2-1, with 9 bases aligning to TRBD1. The CDR3 length is 16 residues. After removal of 0 bases from V and 9 bases from J, the junction contained 10 bases not matched to a gene. Germline CDR1 reads SGHRS; CDR2 reads YFSETQ. CDR3 coding DNA: TGCGCCAGCAGCTTGGTGGCCGTAGGACAGGGGAGTGAGCAGTTCTTC. Protein product: CASSLVAVGQGSEQFF. Filled out from reference TRBV5-1 and TRBJ2-1, the complete variable domain reads KAGVTQTPRYLIKTRGQQVTLSCSPISGHRSVSWYQQTPGQGLQFLFEYFSETQRNKGNFPGRFSGRQFSNSRSEMNVSTLELGDSALYLCASSLVAVGQGSEQFFGPGTRLTVL.

A note on this clonotype: A much more abundant neighbour one base away suggests this may be a read error. The chain recombines TRBV10-3 with TRBJ2-7; D uncertain. This CDR3 is built from 11 residues. CDR1 is ENHRY, CDR2 SYGVKD, per germline. This CDR3 reads CAISESYEHYF. In DNA, the CDR3 is TGTGCCATCAGTGAGTCCTACGAGCACTACTTC.

V is TRBV6-5 and J is TRBJ2-3; 7 nucleotides align to TRBD2. Germline assignment: CDR1 MNHEY and CDR2 SVGAGI. The J segment lost 4 bases and the V segment lost 2 bases, leaving 3 bases of the junction unmatched. This CDR3 is 14 amino acids long. CDR3 loop: CASSYGTTSDTQYF. In DNA, the CDR3 is TGTGCCAGCAGTTACGGGACTACCTCAGATACGCAGTATTTT.

This clonotype was seen a few times. The rearrangement joins TRBV6-2 or TRBV6-3 to TRBJ2-5, with D possibly being TRBD1 (5 bases). The CDR3 has 15 residues. Per germline, CDR1 MNHEY and CDR2 SVGEGT. V was cut by 6 bases and J by 2 bases, with 16 bases left in between. CDR3 region: CASRRSRQTQETQYF. DNA for the CDR3: TGTGCCAGCAGACGCAGTCGACAGACACAAGAGACCCAGTACTTC.

This rearrangement joins TRBV5-1 to TRBJ2-3; D is unclear. The germline gives CDR1 SGHRS, CDR2 YFSETQ. The V end was cut by 1 base, the J end by 7 bases, with 13 bases between. The CDR3 loop spans 14 amino acids. The CDR3 region is CASSLQGDANTQYF. In nucleotides, the CDR3 is TGCGCCAGCAGCTTGCAAGGCGACGCAAATACGCAGTATTTT.

The gene calls are TRBV6-2 or TRBV6-3 and TRBJ2-5; TRBD2 matches 7 bases. This CDR3 has 14 residues. Trimming took 6 bases from V and 2 from J; bases not matched to a gene: 6. Per the germline V gene, CDR1 is MNHEY and CDR2 is SVGEGT. The CDR3 is CASRFGGGQETQYF. CDR3 nucleotide sequence: TGTGCCAGCAGATTTGGGGGGGGGCAAGAGACCCAGTACTTC.

Only a few counts were recorded for this clonotype. The chain couples TRBV7-3 to TRBJ2-1; D call uncertain. The V end was cut by 5 bases, the J end by 8 bases, with 13 bases between. The CDR3 is made up of 13 amino acids. CDR1 and CDR2 (germline): SGHTA, FQGTGA. CDR3: CASSPFPADEQFF. CDR3 coding DNA: TGTGCCAGCAGCCCCTTCCCGGCCGATGAGCAGTTCTTC.

This CDR3 reads CASSQDPAVYTEAFF. In DNA, the CDR3 is TGCGCCAGCAGCCAAGATCCGGCGGTGTACACTGAAGCTTTCTTT. The chain uses TRBV4-3 and TRBJ1-1, with D hard to call. V lost 0 bases to trimming and J lost 3 bases, with 11 bases between them. Germline CDR1 reads LGHNA; CDR2 reads YSLEER. The CDR3 loop spans 15 amino acids.

The chain is built from TRBV20-1 and TRBJ2-7; a possible D gene is TRBD2 (7 bases). Between the trimmed V and J ends, which lost 8 bases and 4 bases, there was a span of 18 bases. Germline assignment: CDR1 DFQATT and CDR2 SNEGSKA (reference sequence). The CDR3 totals 13 residues. CDR3 in DNA: TGCAGTCATTCTACGGGGGGCGGTTACGAGCAGTACTTC. This encodes CSHSTGGGYEQYF.

The J gene is TRBJ1-2, the V gene TRBV14, with 12 bases that match TRBD1. V lost 5 bases and J lost 7; bases outside the gene matches: 14. CDR3 size: 17 residues. CDR1 is SGHDN and CDR2 is FVKESK in the germline V gene. CDR3 in amino acids: CASSLTGQGASILGYTF. CDR3 nucleotides: TGTGCCAGCAGCTTAACGGGACAGGGGGCGTCCATCCTTGGCTACACCTTC.

The chain uses TRBV2 and TRBJ2-5; D is ambiguous. This CDR3 is built from 13 residues. The germline V and J ends were trimmed by 8 bases and 2 bases, with 12 bases remaining between them. The germline V gene encodes CDR1 SNHLY and CDR2 FYNNEI. This CDR3 is CASSPRWQETQYF. Here the CDR3 DNA reads TGTGCCAGCTCTCCTCGGTGGCAAGAGACCCAGTACTTC.

Only one count was recorded for this clonotype. The chain recombines TRBV10-3 with TRBJ1-1; a possible D gene is TRBD1 (6 bases). From germline, CDR1 is ENHRY and CDR2 SYGVKD. The CDR3 sequence is 13 residues long. V lost 11 bases and J lost 12, with 25 bases in between. CDR3 in amino acids: CASEGGDFLDPFF. As DNA, the CDR3 is TGTGCCTCCGAGGGGGGCGATTTTCTCGACCCTTTCTTT.

This rearrangement joins TRBV19 to TRBJ1-6; 9 positions match TRBD1. The V gene's germline CDR1 is LNHDA and CDR2 SQIVND (reference sequence). V lost 3 bases to trimming and J lost 8 bases; unmatched junction nucleotides: 5. The length of the CDR3 is 15 residues. This chain's CDR3 is CASSMERTGDSPLHF. In nucleotides, the CDR3 is TGTGCCAGTAGTATGGAGAGGACAGGGGATTCACCCCTCCACTTT.

This clonotype came up many times. This chain links TRBV28 with TRBJ2-6, with 7 bases aligning to TRBD2. The CDR3 has 16 amino acids. Germline V CDR1 and CDR2: MDHEN, SYDVKM. Trimming at V came to 6 bases and at J to 0 bases, leaving 5 bases not matched to a gene. The CDR3 DNA reads TGTGCCAGCAGCAGCGGGGCCCCCTCTGGGGCCAACGTCCTGACTTTC. It specifies CASSSGAPSGANVLTF.

The table lists this clonotype with a few counts. This chain joins TRBV4-2 and TRBJ2-4, with TRBD2 matching 10 bases. Unmatched junction bases numbered 4, after V lost 1 base and J lost 1 base. From germline, CDR1 is LGHNA and CDR2 YNFKEQ. The CDR3 sequence is 17 residues long. The CDR3 protein is CASSQVSGGAAKNIQYF. CDR3 sequence (DNA): TGTGCCAGCAGCCAAGTCAGCGGGGGGGCGGCCAAAAACATTCAGTACTTC.

This clonotype was seen a handful of times. V is TRBV6-5 and J is TRBJ2-1; D remains unclear. V was clipped by 5 bases and J by 6 bases, with 8 bases between them. CDR1 and CDR2 from the germline V gene are MNHEY and SVGAGI. The CDR3 consists of 12 residues. Here the CDR3 DNA reads TGTGCCAGCAGTCATTCCCCCAATGAGCAGTTCTTC. This gives the protein CASSHSPNEQFF.

This clonotype was found a few times. The chain joins TRBV6-2 or TRBV6-3 to TRBJ2-5, with D perhaps being TRBD1 or TRBD2 (5 bases each). This CDR3 comprises 14 residues. Germline CDR1 and CDR2: MNHEY and SVGEGT. V was clipped by 7 bases and J by 2 bases, with 14 bases between them. CDR3 residues: CASTRDGTQETQYF. The CDR3, as DNA: TGTGCCAGCACCAGGGACGGAACTCAAGAGACCCAGTACTTC.

The chain links TRBV28 to TRBJ1-2, with TRBD1 as a possible D gene (5 bases). Germline lookup yields CDR1 MDHEN and CDR2 SYDVKM. V lost 6 bases and J lost 4, with 12 bases in between. The CDR3 has 13 amino acids. Here the CDR3 DNA reads TGTGCCAGCAGCCTCATAGGGACCTATGGCTACACCTTC. Its protein product is CASSLIGTYGYTF.

This clonotype has only a few counts. The chain joins TRBV4-3 to TRBJ2-3, with D perhaps matching TRBD1 (5 bases). Between the trimmed V and J ends, which lost 1 base and 5 bases, there was a span of 10 bases. Germline CDR1 and CDR2: LGHNA and YSLEER. The CDR3 consists of 14 residues. The CDR3 sequence is CASSQVIQGDTQYF. The CDR3 DNA reads TGCGCCAGCAGCCAAGTCATCCAGGGAGATACGCAGTATTTT.